The 22 T cell receptor beta chains below were found in one sample sequenced in a study of CXCR3-negative and CXCR3-positive naive CD8 T cells. Preparation of TRB cDNA libraries relied on 5' RACE carrying UMI labels. Reanalyzing the 5' RACE reads, TCRdb keeps one entry per CDR3 protein, without DNA. This listing includes 50,000 to 65,000 distinct CDR3 sequences. Sequencing was done on a sample of naive CXCR3- CD8+ T cells from blood. Noted subset: CD45RO-CCR7+CD27+CD95- naive CD8+ T cells lacking CXCR3 (TNR3-). All receptors come from a human donor in good health. Some clones in this sample may be carry-over from other donors' samples.

The V and J genes are TRBV6-6 and TRBJ1-2; TCRdb indicates TRBD1, and absent DNA this call remains unverified. Germline CDR1 reads MNHNY; CDR2 reads SVGAGI (reference sequence). The length of the CDR3 is 18 residues. CDR3 residues: CASSYSYDGGQLNYGYTF.

The chain combines TRBV18 with TRBJ2-2; no DNA is available, so the TRBD1 call from TCRdb remains unchecked. Looked up from germline, CDR1 is KGHSH and CDR2 is LQKENI. This CDR3 contains 16 residues. CDR3 residues: CASSPPEDRNTGELFF.

The V call is TRBV20-1, the J call TRBJ1-2; the D call from TCRdb, TRBD1, cannot be confirmed without DNA. The CDR3 contains 15 residues. Germline-derived CDR1 and CDR2 are DFQATT and SNEGSKA (reference sequence). The CDR3 sequence: CSARDDRGQSYGYTF.

The gene calls are TRBV7-9 and TRBJ2-7; TCRdb proposes TRBD2, but this gene call is untestable without DNA. In germline, CDR1 is SEHNR, CDR2 FQNEAQ (reference sequence). The length of the CDR3 is 16 residues. The CDR3 sequence: CASSPSERVLSYEQYF.

Here the CDR3 reads CASGSGLAGAVGEQYF. The chain joins TRBV12-5 to TRBJ2-7; TCRdb selects TRBD2, and the lack of DNA leaves this call unchecked. The CDR3 totals 16 residues. Germline V gives CDR1 LGHNT, CDR2 FRNRAP.

J is TRBJ2-5 and V is TRBV7-2; lacking DNA, the TRBD1 call made by TCRdb goes unchecked. This CDR3 is 14 amino acids long. CDR1 SGHTA and CDR2 FQGNSA come from the germline V gene. Here the CDR3 reads CASSPPTGWETQYF.

This chain links TRBV29-1 with TRBJ2-2. Germline CDR1 and CDR2: SQVTM and ANQGSEA. CDR3 length: 13 residues. CDR3 residues: CSVADTNTGELFF.

This chain links TRBV27 with TRBJ2-1; TCRdb's D gene call, TRBD2, goes unchecked for lack of DNA. This CDR3 region has 14 residues. CDR1 and CDR2 (germline): MNHEY, SMNVEV (reference sequence). CDR3 sequence: CASIEAGVGNEQFF.

The chain couples TRBV7-2 to TRBJ2-7; TCRdb designates TRBD1, a call that cannot be tested without DNA. The CDR3 totals 14 residues. The germline gives CDR1 SGHTA, CDR2 FQGNSA. CDR3 amino acids: CASSWTGQSYEQYF.

J is TRBJ2-5 and V is TRBV12-3 or TRBV12-4. The CDR3 consists of 13 residues. CDR3 sequence reads: CASSRVGQETQCF.

J is TRBJ2-7 and V is TRBV27; without DNA, the TCRdb call of TRBD1 cannot be checked. CDR1 MNHEY and CDR2 SMNVEV come from the germline V gene (reference sequence). CDR3 length equals 16 residues. CDR3 sequence reads: CASSLTAGTGPYEQYF.

The rearrangement links TRBV5-1 to TRBJ2-7. The CDR3 length is 11 residues. In germline, CDR1 is SGHRS, CDR2 YFSETQ. The CDR3 spells CASSLANEQYF.

This sequence joins TRBV4-1 and TRBJ1-1; lacking DNA, the TRBD1 call made by TCRdb goes unchecked. The CDR3 is made up of 15 amino acids. The germline gives CDR1 MGHRA, CDR2 YSYEKL. CDR3 sequence reads: CASCQDPGQNTEAFF.

The chain has TRBV4-3 and TRBJ2-1; as DNA is missing, the TRBD1 call by TCRdb cannot be tested. The CDR3 is 16 amino acids. Germline V gives CDR1 LGHNA, CDR2 YSLEER. The CDR3 sequence is CASSHRGSGSYNEQFF.

The chain combines TRBV18 with TRBJ2-2; TCRdb lists TRBD2, though no DNA is available to test this call. CDR3 size: 21 residues. The germline gives CDR1 KGHSH, CDR2 LQKENI. The CDR3 region is CASSNSGDPGLAASNTGELFF.

This chain links TRBV29-1 with TRBJ2-7; TCRdb outputs TRBD1, but without DNA this stays unchecked. The CDR3 spans 12 residues. Germline CDR1 SQVTM, CDR2 ANQGSEA. The CDR3 spells CSVGPTDYEQYF.

This chain joins TRBV7-9 and TRBJ2-1; TCRdb calls TRBD2, which cannot be checked without DNA. Germline lookup yields CDR1 SEHNR and CDR2 FQNEAQ (reference sequence). This CDR3 spans 18 amino acids. The chain's CDR3 is CASSPIGIAESSYNEQFF.

The genes are TRBV15 and TRBJ2-1; TCRdb proposes TRBD1, but this gene call is untestable without DNA. CDR3 length: 15 amino acids. The germline CDR1 and CDR2 sequences are LNHNV and YYDKDF (reference sequence). CDR3 protein: CATSIGGLDYNEQFF.

The chain is built from TRBV12-3 or TRBV12-4 and TRBJ2-7. The CDR3 contains 11 residues. CDR3: CASSLMYEQYF.

J is TRBJ1-1 and V is TRBV5-1; TCRdb picks TRBD1, but there is no DNA to check that call. CDR1 SGHRS and CDR2 YFSETQ come from the germline V gene. This CDR3 has 15 residues. The CDR3 sequence is CASSLGDREYTEAFF.

This rearrangement joins TRBV7-9 to TRBJ1-1. Looked up from germline, CDR1 is SEHNR and CDR2 is FQNEAQ (reference sequence). The CDR3 loop spans 14 amino acids. The CDR3 here is CASSSTLRYTEAFF.

The chain joins TRBV15 to TRBJ2-3; TCRdb designates TRBD1, a call that cannot be tested without DNA. Germline CDR1 is LNHNV and CDR2 is YYDKDF (reference sequence). The CDR3 has 14 amino acids. The CDR3 region is CATAPPQKTDTQYF. Filled out from reference TRBV15 and TRBJ2-3, the complete variable domain reads DAMVIQNPRYQVTQFGKPVTLSCSQTLNHNVMYWYQQKSSQAPKLLFHYYDKDFNNEADTPDNFQSRRPNTSFCFLDIRSPGLGDTAMYLCATAPPQKTDTQYFGPGTRLTVL.